The T cell receptor (beta chain) described here comes from a study of human T cells and chemical hapten exposure. Study details: Small pooled library volume differences mainly caused per-sample TCR yield variation. Points from the study as a whole: Counts of TCRs above 1 in 1000 frequency stayed unchanged with DPC sensitization.

Germline CDR1 is MNHEY and CDR2 is SMNVEV (reference sequence). The germline V and J ends were trimmed by 2 bases and 10 bases, with 18 bases remaining between them. The CDR3 loop spans 15 amino acids. Time point given: healthy volunteer bleed at 6 weeks. Unfractionated whole blood yielded total RNA. Individual cDNA molecules each carried unique molecular identifiers attached by the library. Authors' analysis steps: Sample TCR totals centred on a median of 95,638, ranging about 20,000 to 750,000. TCRdb independently ran MiXCR on the RACE reads; one entry per CDR3 protein. These V and J calls derive from TCRdb rather than the authors' analysis. The sample lists 40,000 to 45,000 distinct CDR3 sequences, 3.7% seen once, with around 6% in the top ten. This clonotype was counted ten times or more. Its target is unknown.

The clonotype comes from a human donor in good health. Some clones in this sample may be carry-over from other donors' samples. Sequences were obtained from whole blood. The genes are TRBV27 and TRBJ2-1, with D perhaps TRBD1 or TRBD2 (6 bases each). CDR3 in DNA: TGTGCCAGCAGTTTAGGGAACCCTAGGGGGGAGGAGCAGTTCTTC. The encoded protein is CASSLGNPRGEEQFF.